These T cell receptor beta chains were read from a single sample in a study of blood T cell repertoires in COVID-19. Sequenced by immunoSEQ multiplex PCR; TCRdb stores in-frame clones only, minus some. The profile shows about 130,000 clones, around 83% of them singletons. Sample: peripheral blood. The receptors here all came from a woman aged 80 or older with acute or convalescent COVID-19. Each CDR3 is given with its conserved first and last residue. A D gene is named only where the DNA matches it firmly. Rows give clone size only sometimes, using once, few, many, or a class for an expanded clone.

D gene,clone size,CDR3 length,V gene,J gene,CDR3 protein,CDR3 DNA
TRBD1,-,16,TRBV7-2,TRBJ1-2,CASTKEAGGGINGYTF,TGTGCCAGCACCAAAGAGGCAGGGGGAGGTATTAATGGCTACACCTTC
-,-,16,TRBV30,TRBJ2-1,CAWSVLGQTGHNEQFF,TGTGCCTGGAGTGTACTAGGGCAGACCGGCCACAATGAGCAGTTCTTC
TRBD2,-,16,TRBV7-2,TRBJ2-3,CASSFLGSGGRDTQYF,TGTGCCAGCAGCTTCCTCGGTAGCGGGGGGAGAGATACGCAGTATTTT
-,once,13,TRBV6-5,TRBJ1-1,CASSQLGLTEAFF,TGTGCCAGCAGCCAACTAGGGCTCACTGAAGCTTTCTTT
-,few,14,TRBV10-3,TRBJ2-7,CAISESGRIYEQYF,TGTGCCATCAGTGAGTCTGGCAGGATCTACGAGCAGTACTTC
TRBD2,once,16,TRBV30,TRBJ2-3,CAWSVPVAGGTDTQYF,TGTGCCTGGAGTGTACCCGTCGCGGGGGGGACAGATACGCAGTATTTT
TRBD1,once,13,TRBV11-2,TRBJ1-1,CASALGGYTEAFF,TGTGCCAGCGCCCTAGGGGGCTACACTGAAGCTTTCTTT
-,-,14,TRBV6-1,TRBJ1-1,CASSPSGLPRTAFF,TGTGCCAGCAGCCCGAGTGGACTGCCCCGTACCGCTTTCTTT
TRBD1,-,15,TRBV18,TRBJ1-2,CASSPGQGMPDGYTF,TGTGCCAGCTCACCGGGACAGGGTATGCCAGATGGCTACACCTTC
TRBD1,-,18,TRBV19,TRBJ1-5,CASRGQGSLRDSNQPQHF,TGTGCCAGTAGGGGACAGGGATCATTGAGGGATAGCAATCAGCCCCAGCATTTT
TRBD1,-,18,TRBV4-1,TRBJ1-4,CASSQGTGRTATNEKLFF,TGCGCCAGCAGCCAAGGGACAGGGAGGACAGCAACTAATGAAAAACTGTTTTTT
TRBD1,-,15,TRBV6-5,TRBJ1-5,CASSPPGQSNQPQHF,TGTGCCAGCAGTCCCCCGGGACAGAGCAATCAGCCCCAGCATTTT
-,-,16,TRBV5-4,TRBJ2-2,CASSLVNFPNTGELFF,TGTGCCAGCAGCTTGGTAAATTTCCCCAACACCGGGGAGCTGTTTTTT
TRBD1,-,21,TRBV4-1,TRBJ1-4,CASSQKIPGQGVGGQDEKLFF,TGCGCCAGCAGCCAGAAGATACCGGGACAGGGAGTCGGGGGACAGGATGAAAAACTGTTTTTT
-,-,19,TRBV4-3,TRBJ2-5,CASSQDSGLESAVQETQYF,TGCGCCAGCAGCCAAGATAGTGGTTTAGAATCGGCGGTCCAAGAGACCCAGTACTTC
-,few,13,TRBV3-1/TRBV3-2,TRBJ1-1,CASSPAENTEAFF,TGTGCCAGCAGCCCCGCAGAGAACACTGAAGCTTTCTTT
-,-,17,TRBV10-3,TRBJ2-7,CAISESKAGVSSYEQYF,TGTGCCATCAGTGAGTCCAAAGCAGGGGTGAGCTCCTACGAGCAGTACTTC
TRBD2,-,16,TRBV7-2,TRBJ2-1,CASSLGFTGGQDEQFF,TGTGCCAGCAGCTTAGGTTTCACGGGGGGGCAGGATGAGCAGTTCTTC
TRBD1,-,14,TRBV3-1/TRBV3-2,TRBJ2-1,CASSQGQGNNEQFF,TGTGCCAGCAGCCAGGGACAGGGGAACAATGAGCAGTTCTTC
-,-,11,TRBV20-1,TRBJ1-4,CSARSGEKLFF,TGCAGTGCTAGGTCGGGGGAAAAACTGTTTTTT
-,-,14,TRBV12-5,TRBJ1-1,CASGHVRGGTEAFF,TGTGCTAGTGGGCATGTCAGGGGCGGTACTGAAGCTTTCTTT
-,-,12,TRBV7-8,TRBJ1-1,CASSPITYEAFF,TGTGCCAGCAGCCCCATAACCTATGAAGCTTTCTTT
-,few,16,TRBV4-2,TRBJ1-5,CASSQQPGEPNQPQHF,TGTGCCAGCAGCCAACAACCAGGGGAACCAAATCAGCCCCAGCATTTT
-,-,15,TRBV29-1,TRBJ1-2,CSVERHYYDNYGYTF,TGCAGCGTTGAAAGACATTATTATGACAACTATGGCTACACCTTC
TRBD1,-,15,TRBV27,TRBJ2-7,CASTDRGMGSYEQYF,TGTGCCAGCACAGACAGGGGAATGGGATCCTACGAGCAGTACTTC
TRBD1,few,14,TRBV2,TRBJ1-1,CASSAGRDRGLAFF,TGTGCCAGCAGCGCGGGCCGGGACAGGGGGTTGGCTTTCTTT
TRBD1,once,16,TRBV3-1/TRBV3-2,TRBJ1-3,CASSQADRGLENTIYF,TGTGCCAGCAGCCAAGCGGACAGGGGACTGGAGAACACCATATATTTT
-,-,15,TRBV18,TRBJ1-6,CASSPGQAYNSPLHF,TGTGCCAGCTCACCGGGACAAGCGTATAATTCACCCCTCCACTTT
-,many,16,TRBV7-6,TRBJ1-1,CASSPRGRMGYTEAFF,TGTGCCAGCAGCCCCAGAGGGCGGATGGGATATACTGAAGCTTTCTTT
TRBD1,-,15,TRBV7-2,TRBJ2-3,CASSSRQGRTDTQYF,TGTGCCAGCAGCTCACGACAGGGGAGGACAGATACGCAGTATTTT
TRBD1,-,13,TRBV18,TRBJ1-1,CASAGGLSTEAFF,TGTGCCAGCGCAGGGGGCTTAAGCACTGAAGCTTTCTTT
-,-,14,TRBV11-2,TRBJ2-7,CASSRALGPYEQYF,TGTGCCAGCAGCCGAGCGTTGGGGCCATACGAGCAGTACTTC
-,-,16,TRBV9,TRBJ2-2,CASSVRSGGNTGELFF,TGTGCCAGCAGCGTAAGGTCTGGCGGGAACACCGGGGAGCTGTTTTTT
TRBD1,once,17,TRBV29-1,TRBJ2-1,CSVLDRAASPPWDEQFF,TGCAGCGTCCTGGACAGGGCCGCGTCCCCCCCCTGGGATGAGCAGTTCTTC
TRBD1,-,15,TRBV2,TRBJ1-5,CASSRQGMSNQPQHF,TGTGCCAGCAGTAGACAGGGAATGAGCAATCAGCCCCAGCATTTT
-,few,14,TRBV30,TRBJ1-1,CAWSGDSMNTEAFF,TGTGCCTGGAGTGGCGACAGCATGAACACTGAAGCTTTCTTT
-,-,14,TRBV15,TRBJ1-1,CATYAARDYTEAFF,TGTGCCACCTACGCCGCCAGGGACTACACTGAAGCTTTCTTT
-,-,16,TRBV18,TRBJ2-7,CASSPPTGRGSYEQYF,TGTGCCAGCTCACCACCGACAGGACGGGGCTCCTACGAGCAGTACTTC
-,few,14,TRBV25-1,TRBJ1-4,CASSARGGNEKLFF,TGTGCCAGCAGTGCAAGGGGGGGGAATGAAAAACTGTTTTTT
-,-,18,TRBV28,TRBJ1-6,CAAREVLAGMRDNSPLHF,TGTGCCGCCCGGGAGGTGTTAGCAGGGATGAGGGATAATTCACCCCTCCACTTT
-,-,14,TRBV5-1,TRBJ2-3,CASSLEGGRDTQYF,TGCGCCAGCAGCTTGGAGGGGGGGCGAGATACGCAGTATTTT
-,-,14,TRBV11-2,TRBJ1-5,CASSRAVQGQPQHF,TGTGCCAGCAGCCGGGCCGTCCAGGGGCAGCCCCAGCATTTT
TRBD1,-,15,TRBV7-2,TRBJ1-2,CASSLEGQGVEGYTF,TGTGCCAGCAGCTTAGAGGGACAGGGTGTGGAAGGCTACACCTTC
-,-,15,TRBV6-2/TRBV6-3,TRBJ1-2,CASSYERVESYGYTF,TGTGCCAGCAGTTACGAACGGGTAGAAAGCTATGGCTACACCTTC
TRBD1,-,13,TRBV25-1,TRBJ1-2,CASSTGQRYGYTF,TGTGCCAGCAGCACGGGACAGCGCTATGGCTACACCTTC
TRBD1,-,15,TRBV2,TRBJ2-7,CASSFPGQGVYEQYF,TGTGCCAGCAGTTTCCCGGGACAGGGGGTCTACGAGCAGTACTTC
-,-,13,TRBV7-2,TRBJ2-3,CASSLAHTDTQYF,TGTGCCAGCAGCTTAGCCCACACAGATACGCAGTATTTT
-,-,12,TRBV29-1,TRBJ2-7,CSVGGNRYEQYF,TGCAGCGTTGGCGGGAACCGCTACGAGCAGTACTTC
TRBD1,once,15,TRBV19,TRBJ2-7,CASSIRTGDSYEQYF,TGTGCCAGTAGTATCAGGACAGGGGATTCCTACGAGCAGTACTTC
-,few,15,TRBV7-2,TRBJ1-3,CASSLMPRGQATIYF,TGTGCCAGCAGCTTAATGCCCCGCGGGCAGGCCACCATATATTTT
-,-,14,TRBV24-1,TRBJ1-2,CATSGGGTFYGYTF,TGTGCCACCAGTGGCGGGGGGACATTCTATGGCTACACCTTC
TRBD1,-,13,TRBV5-6,TRBJ1-1,CASRPTGVTEAFF,TGTGCCAGCAGACCAACAGGGGTCACTGAAGCTTTCTTT
-,-,12,TRBV28,TRBJ2-7,CASSLTGFEQYF,TGTGCCAGCAGTTTGACAGGATTCGAGCAGTACTTC